These T cell receptor beta chains were read from a single sample in a study of blood T cells in healthy people across ages. MiXCR was run by TCRdb on the 5' RACE reads, yielding one entry per CDR3 protein. The repertoire consists of hundreds of thousands of distinct CDR3 sequences, with less than 35% occurring once and the leading ten covering around a sixth. Sequencing used blood. Receptors were obtained from a woman at least 80 years old in good health. Both conserved end residues are part of each CDR3. The order of the fields is D gene, J gene, V gene, clone size, CDR3 DNA, CDR3 protein. A D gene is named only where the DNA matches it firmly. Only some rows state a clone size, as once, few, many or a class for expanded clones.

TRBD2	TRBJ2-3	TRBV7-2	.	TGTGCCAGCAGTCGAGGGACTAGCGGAGCGGATACGCAGTATTTT	CASSRGTSGADTQYF
.	TRBJ1-1	TRBV27	few	TGTGCCAGCAGTTTTCGGTCGGTGAACACTGAAGCTTTCTTT	CASSFRSVNTEAFF
.	TRBJ2-7	TRBV28	few	TGTGCCAGCGCCGGGACCGACTCTTACGAGCAGTACTTC	CASAGTDSYEQYF
TRBD1	TRBJ2-4	TRBV29-1	many	TGCAGCGTTGGACAGGGGAGGGCCAAAAACATTCAGTACTTC	CSVGQGRAKNIQYF
TRBD1	TRBJ2-7	TRBV28	.	TGTGCCGGCAGGGGGACAGGGGGGCTCTACGAGCAGTACTTC	CAGRGTGGLYEQYF
.	TRBJ1-4	TRBV7-2	.	TGTGCCAGCAGTCGGCGGGCAGACCCAAATGAAAAACTGTTTTTT	CASSRRADPNEKLFF
.	TRBJ1-2	TRBV20-1	.	TGCAGTGCTACTGGGACCGCCCATGGCTACACCTTC	CSATGTAHGYTF
.	TRBJ1-5	TRBV27	.	TGTGCCAGCAGTTTTCAGGGGCAAAATCAGCCCCAGCATTTT	CASSFQGQNQPQHF
.	TRBJ1-1	TRBV20-1	few	TGCAGTGCTAGATCTTTGGGCAGGGGTGGTGAAGCTTTCTTT	CSARSLGRGGEAFF
TRBD2	TRBJ2-5	TRBV11-2	.	TGTGCCAGCCAAGGCGGGGGGAAGACCCAGTACTTC	CASQGGGKTQYF
.	TRBJ1-1	TRBV7-2	many	TGTGCCAGCAGCTTGGACGACGGGGGCACTGAAGCTTTCTTT	CASSLDDGGTEAFF
.	TRBJ1-4	TRBV18	few	TGTGCCAGCTCTAAGGGAAATGAAAAACTGTTTTTT	CASSKGNEKLFF
TRBD1	TRBJ1-2	TRBV6-5	few	TGTGCCAGCAGTGGGGTAAGGGACAGCAACTATGGCTACACCTTC	CASSGVRDSNYGYTF
.	TRBJ1-1	TRBV29-1	.	TGCAGCGGCGGGACCAGGGGCGGGACTGAAGCTTTCTTT	CSGGTRGGTEAFF
TRBD2	TRBJ2-3	TRBV4-2	.	TGTGCCAGCAGCCAAGATCTGACTAGCGGGGGGGCCCGGCCAGATACGCAGTATTTT	CASSQDLTSGGARPDTQYF
TRBD1	TRBJ1-2	TRBV2	.	TGTGCCCGCAGGGGCAGGGGGAACTATGGCTACACCTTC	CARRGRGNYGYTF
.	TRBJ2-7	TRBV11-1	few	TGTGCCAGCAGCTTAGAAGCAGGGACCCTCTACGAGCAGTACTTC	CASSLEAGTLYEQYF